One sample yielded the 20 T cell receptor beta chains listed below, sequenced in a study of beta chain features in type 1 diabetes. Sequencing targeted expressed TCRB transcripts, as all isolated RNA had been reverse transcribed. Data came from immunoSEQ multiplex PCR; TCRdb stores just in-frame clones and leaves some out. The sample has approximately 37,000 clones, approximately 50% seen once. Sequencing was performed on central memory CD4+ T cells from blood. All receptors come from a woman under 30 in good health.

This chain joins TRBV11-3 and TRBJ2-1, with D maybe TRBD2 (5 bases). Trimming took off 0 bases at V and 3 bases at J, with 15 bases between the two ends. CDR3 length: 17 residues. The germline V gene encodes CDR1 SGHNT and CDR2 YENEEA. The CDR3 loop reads CASSLDKGLRLYNEQFF. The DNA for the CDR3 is TGTGCCAGCAGCTTAGATAAAGGACTTAGACTCTACAATGAGCAGTTCTTC.

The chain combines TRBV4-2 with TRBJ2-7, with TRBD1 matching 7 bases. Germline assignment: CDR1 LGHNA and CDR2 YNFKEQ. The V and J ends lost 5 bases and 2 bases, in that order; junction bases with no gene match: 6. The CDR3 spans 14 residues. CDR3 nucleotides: TGTGCCAGCAGCGCACTCGGGACAGCCTACGAGCAGTACTTC. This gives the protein CASSALGTAYEQYF.

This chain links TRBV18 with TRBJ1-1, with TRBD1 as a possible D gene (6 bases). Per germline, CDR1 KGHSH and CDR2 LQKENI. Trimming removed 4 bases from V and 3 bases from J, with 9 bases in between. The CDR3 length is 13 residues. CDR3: CASSQGGDTEAFF. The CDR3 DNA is TGTGCCAGCTCACAAGGGGGGGACACTGAAGCTTTCTTT.

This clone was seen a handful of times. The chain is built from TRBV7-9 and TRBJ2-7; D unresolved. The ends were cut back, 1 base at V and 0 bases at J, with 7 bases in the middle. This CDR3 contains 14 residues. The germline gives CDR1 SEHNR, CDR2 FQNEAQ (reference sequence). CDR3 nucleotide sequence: TGTGCCAGCAGCTTAGGTCCGAGCTCCTACGAGCAGTACTTC. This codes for CASSLGPSSYEQYF. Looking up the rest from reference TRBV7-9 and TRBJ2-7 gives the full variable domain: DTGVSQNPRHKITKRGQNVTFRCDPISEHNRLYWYRQTLGQGPEFLTYFQNEAQLEKSRLLSDRFSAERPKGSFSTLEIQRTEQGDSAMYLCASSLGPSSYEQYFGPGTRLTVT.

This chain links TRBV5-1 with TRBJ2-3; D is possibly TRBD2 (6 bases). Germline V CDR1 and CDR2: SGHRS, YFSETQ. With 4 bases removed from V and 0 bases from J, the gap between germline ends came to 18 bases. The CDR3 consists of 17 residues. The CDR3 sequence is CASSRNAGRSSTDTQYF. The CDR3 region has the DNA TGCGCCAGCAGCCGAAACGCGGGACGGTCCAGCACAGATACGCAGTATTTT.

The CDR3 DNA reads as TGTGCCATCAGCCCCGGACTAGCGGGGGGATCCTACGAGCAGTACTTC. Amino acid sequence: CAISPGLAGGSYEQYF. This chain connects TRBV10-3 to TRBJ2-7; TRBD2 matches 14 bases. The germline gives CDR1 ENHRY, CDR2 SYGVKD. The CDR3 sequence is 16 residues long. Germline trimming cut 6 bases from V and 1 base from J; bases unmatched to any gene: 5.

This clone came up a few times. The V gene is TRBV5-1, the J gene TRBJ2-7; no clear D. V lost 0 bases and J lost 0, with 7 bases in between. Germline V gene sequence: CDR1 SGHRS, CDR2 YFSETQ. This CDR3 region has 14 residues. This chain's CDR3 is CASSLVVSSYEQYF. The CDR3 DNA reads TGCGCCAGCAGCTTGGTGGTGAGCTCCTACGAGCAGTACTTC.

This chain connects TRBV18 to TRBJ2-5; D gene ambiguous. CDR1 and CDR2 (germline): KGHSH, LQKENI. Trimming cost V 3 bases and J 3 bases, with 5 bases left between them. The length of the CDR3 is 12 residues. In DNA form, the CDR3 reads TGTGCCAGCTCACCGGGCGAAGAGACCCAGTACTTC. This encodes CASSPGEETQYF.

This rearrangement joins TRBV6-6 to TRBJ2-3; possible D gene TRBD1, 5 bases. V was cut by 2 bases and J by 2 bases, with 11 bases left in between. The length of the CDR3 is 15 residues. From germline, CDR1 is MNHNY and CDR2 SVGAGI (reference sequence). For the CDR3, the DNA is TGTGCCAGCAGTTACAGTCAGGGATACACAGATACGCAGTATTTT. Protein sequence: CASSYSQGYTDTQYF.

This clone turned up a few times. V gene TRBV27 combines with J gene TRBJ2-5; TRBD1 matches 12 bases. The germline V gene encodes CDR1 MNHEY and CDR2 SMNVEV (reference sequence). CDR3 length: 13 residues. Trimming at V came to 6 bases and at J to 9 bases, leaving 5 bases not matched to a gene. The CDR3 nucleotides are TGTGCCAGCAGACTTGGGACAGGGGGCGCCCAGTACTTC. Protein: CASRLGTGGAQYF.

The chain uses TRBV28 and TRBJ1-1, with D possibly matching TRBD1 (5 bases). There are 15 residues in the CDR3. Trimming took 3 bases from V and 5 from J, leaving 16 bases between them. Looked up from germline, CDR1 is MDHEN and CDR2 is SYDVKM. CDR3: CASSFFRAPGTEAFF. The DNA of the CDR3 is TGTGCCAGCAGTTTTTTCAGGGCACCAGGGACTGAAGCTTTCTTT. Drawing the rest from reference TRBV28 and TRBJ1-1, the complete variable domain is DVKVTQSSRYLVKRTGEKVFLECVQDMDHENMFWYRQDPGLGLRLIYFSYDVKMKEKGDIPEGYSVSREKKERFSLILESASTNQTSMYLCASSFFRAPGTEAFFGQGTRLTVV.

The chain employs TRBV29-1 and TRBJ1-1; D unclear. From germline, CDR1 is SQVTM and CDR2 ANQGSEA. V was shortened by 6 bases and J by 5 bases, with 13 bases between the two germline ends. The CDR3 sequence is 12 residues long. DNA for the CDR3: TGCAGCGTAGAGGGTTGGGGAACTGAAGCTTTCTTT. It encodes CSVEGWGTEAFF. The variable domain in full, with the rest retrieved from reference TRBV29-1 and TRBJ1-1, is SAVISQKPSRDICQRGTSLTIQCQVDSQVTMMFWYRQQPGQSLTLIATANQGSEATYESGFVIDKFPISRPNLTFSTLTVSNMSPEDSSIYLCSVEGWGTEAFFGQGTRLTVV.

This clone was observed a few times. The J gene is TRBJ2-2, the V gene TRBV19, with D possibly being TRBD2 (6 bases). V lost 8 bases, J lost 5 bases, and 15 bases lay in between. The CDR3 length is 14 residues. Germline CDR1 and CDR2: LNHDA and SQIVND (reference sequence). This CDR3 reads CASCWGVNTGELFF. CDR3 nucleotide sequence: TGTGCCAGTTGTTGGGGGGTCAATACCGGGGAGCTGTTTTTT.

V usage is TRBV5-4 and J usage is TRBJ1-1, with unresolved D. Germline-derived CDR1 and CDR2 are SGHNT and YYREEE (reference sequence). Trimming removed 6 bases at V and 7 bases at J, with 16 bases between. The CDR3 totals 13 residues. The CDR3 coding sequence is TGTGCCAGCAACACCCCCACCGGAGATGAAGCTTTCTTT. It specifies CASNTPTGDEAFF.

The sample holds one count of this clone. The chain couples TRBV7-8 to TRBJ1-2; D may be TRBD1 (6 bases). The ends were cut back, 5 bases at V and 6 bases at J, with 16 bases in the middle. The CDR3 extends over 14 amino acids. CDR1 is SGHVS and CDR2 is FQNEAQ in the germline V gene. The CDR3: CASSLGQLGNGYTF. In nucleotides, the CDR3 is TGTGCCAGCAGCCTCGGACAGCTCGGAAATGGCTACACCTTC.

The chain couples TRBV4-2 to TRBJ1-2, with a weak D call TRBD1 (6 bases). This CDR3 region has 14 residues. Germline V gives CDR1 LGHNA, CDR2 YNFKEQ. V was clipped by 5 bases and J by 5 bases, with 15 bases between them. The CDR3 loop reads CASSKTGSRYGYTF. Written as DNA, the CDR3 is TGTGCCAGCAGCAAAACAGGGTCTAGGTATGGCTACACCTTC.

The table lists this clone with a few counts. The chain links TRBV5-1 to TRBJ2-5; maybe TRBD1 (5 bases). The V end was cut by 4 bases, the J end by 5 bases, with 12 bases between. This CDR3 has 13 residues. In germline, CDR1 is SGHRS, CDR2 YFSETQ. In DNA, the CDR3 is TGCGCCAGCAGCGTAATACCAGGGGAGACCCAGTACTTC. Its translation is CASSVIPGETQYF.

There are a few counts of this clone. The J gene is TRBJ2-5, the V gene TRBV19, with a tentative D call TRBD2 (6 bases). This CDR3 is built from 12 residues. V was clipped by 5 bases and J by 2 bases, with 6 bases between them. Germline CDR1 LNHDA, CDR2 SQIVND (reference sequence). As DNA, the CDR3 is TGTGCCAGTAGTCGGGGGCAAGAGACCCAGTACTTC. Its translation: CASSRGQETQYF.

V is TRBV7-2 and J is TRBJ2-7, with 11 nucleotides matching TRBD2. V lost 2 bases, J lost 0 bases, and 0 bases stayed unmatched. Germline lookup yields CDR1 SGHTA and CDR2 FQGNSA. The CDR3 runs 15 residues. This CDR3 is CASSLTSGSSYEQYF. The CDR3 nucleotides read TGTGCCAGCAGCTTAACTAGCGGGAGCTCCTACGAGCAGTACTTC.

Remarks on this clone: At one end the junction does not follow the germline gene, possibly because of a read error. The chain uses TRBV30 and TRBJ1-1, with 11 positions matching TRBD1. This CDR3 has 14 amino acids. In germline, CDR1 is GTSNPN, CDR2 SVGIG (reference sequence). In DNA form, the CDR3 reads TGTACCTGGACCGGGGACAGGGGGGGCACTGAAGCTTTCTTT. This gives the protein CTWTGDRGGTEAFF.